The 16 T cell receptor beta chains below were found in one sample sequenced in a study of blood T cell repertoires in COVID-19 (dated by TCRdb to the early 2020s). The protocol used for the library was the immunoSEQ multiplex PCR assay. Not all clones reach the TCRdb copy of this immuneACCESS table, which keeps in-frame sequences only. Checked studies attribute under half of the gap to unresolved V genes and leave the rest unexplained. Recorded for this sample are over 450,000 clones; about 89% of them occurred a single time. 7.5% to 9.5% of the sample lies in the top ten. The sequencing input was peripheral blood. The receptors here all came from a woman between 50 and 59 years old with COVID-19, enrolled during active disease.

This sequence joins TRBV5-6 and TRBJ1-1; a weak D match, TRBD1 (6 bases). In germline, CDR1 is SGHDT, CDR2 YYEEEE. Between the trimmed V and J ends, which lost 3 bases and 0 bases, there was a span of 15 bases. The CDR3 is made up of 16 amino acids. The CDR3 is CASSSTPGGLNTEAFF. The DNA for the CDR3 is TGTGCCAGCAGCTCCACCCCGGGGGGGCTGAACACTGAAGCTTTCTTT. The full variable domain, with the rest looked up from reference TRBV5-6 and TRBJ1-1, is DAGVTQSPTHLIKTRGQQVTLRCSPKSGHDTVSWYQQALGQGPQFIFQYYEEEERQRGNFPDRFSGHQFPNYSSELNVNALLLGDSALYLCASSSTPGGLNTEAFFGQGTRLTVV.

The chain recombines TRBV5-8 with TRBJ2-3; D call uncertain. The CDR3 is 16 residues long. V was pared by 5 bases and J by 1 base, with 17 bases between. Germline CDR1 and CDR2: SGHTS and YDEGEE. The CDR3 nucleotides are TGTGCCAGCAGTCGGATCCGGGTGATAGGCACAGATACGCAGTATTTT. As protein: CASSRIRVIGTDTQYF.

The chain links TRBV3-1 (or the pseudogene TRBV3-2) to TRBJ1-5; D uncertain. V was shortened by 7 bases and J by 6 bases, with 13 bases between the two germline ends. Per the germline V gene, CDR1 is LGHDT and CDR2 is YNNKEL (reference sequence). The CDR3 consists of 13 residues. The CDR3 DNA sequence: TGTGCCAGCACCCTGGGGAGAGGTCAGCCCCAGCATTTT. Translating gives CASTLGRGQPQHF.

This clone was counted once. The chain is built from TRBV30 and TRBJ1-1, with a tentative D call TRBD1 (5 bases). Germline V gene sequence: CDR1 GTSNPN, CDR2 SVGIG (reference sequence). The CDR3 is 12 amino acids. V lost 1 base and J lost 10, with 13 bases in between. CDR3 residues: CAWSGGHNGAFF. For the CDR3, the DNA is TGTGCCTGGAGTGGTGGACATAATGGAGCTTTCTTT. Filled out from reference TRBV30 and TRBJ1-1, the complete variable domain reads SQTIHQWPATLVQPVGSPLSLECTVEGTSNPNLYWYRQAAGRGLQLLFYSVGIGQISSEVPQNLSASRPQDRQFILSSKKLLLSDSGFYLCAWSGGHNGAFFGQGTRLTVV.

V is TRBV30 and J is TRBJ2-5; perhaps TRBD1 as D (8 bases). The CDR3 sequence is 13 residues long. CDR1 GTSNPN and CDR2 SVGIG come from the germline V gene (reference sequence). V dropped 3 bases and J dropped 3 bases, with 11 bases sitting between them. CDR3 protein: CAWRQGGKETQYF. CDR3 nucleotide sequence: TGTGCCTGGAGACAGGGGGGGAAAGAGACCCAGTACTTC.

The chain employs TRBV5-1 and TRBJ2-7, with 9 bases matching TRBD2. The CDR3 runs to 13 residues. Trimming took 5 bases from V and 4 from J; bases not matched to a gene: 4. From germline, CDR1 is SGHRS and CDR2 YFSETQ. Here the CDR3 DNA reads TGCGCCAGCAGGACTAGCGGAGATTACGAGCAGTACTTC. Translating gives CASRTSGDYEQYF.

This chain uses TRBV28 with TRBJ2-1; D gene ambiguous. CDR3 length: 11 amino acids. Germline V lookup: CDR1 MDHEN, CDR2 SYDVKM. V was trimmed by 1 base and J by 8 bases, leaving 3 bases between them. In DNA form, the CDR3 reads TGTGCCAGCAGTTTATTCGATGAGCAGTTCTTC. Translating it yields CASSLFDEQFF.

On this clone itself: Other nucleotide sequences from this sample produce the same CDR3. The V call is TRBV6-5, the J call TRBJ1-2; D perhaps matches TRBD1 (6 bases). In germline, CDR1 is MNHEY, CDR2 SVGAGI. Trimming took 5 bases from V and 2 from J, leaving 9 bases between them. The CDR3 loop spans 13 amino acids. CDR3 amino acids: CASSPTGNYGYTF. Here the CDR3 DNA reads TGTGCCAGCAGTCCGACAGGCAACTATGGCTACACCTTC.

The chain links TRBV15 to TRBJ2-7; D unclear. The V end lost 0 bases, the J end lost 2 bases, and 8 bases lay between the germline ends. Germline-derived CDR1 and CDR2 are LNHNV and YYDKDF (reference sequence). The CDR3 totals 14 residues. CDR3 sequence (DNA): TGTGCCACCAGCAGAGAAAAGATAGCCTACGAGCAGTACTTC. Translated, it gives CATSREKIAYEQYF.

The rearrangement links TRBV11-2 to TRBJ1-2, with 8 bases identical to TRBD1. Looked up from germline, CDR1 is SGHAT and CDR2 is FQNNGV. This CDR3 contains 15 residues. Trimming cost V 3 bases and J 7 bases; bases outside gene matches: 10. The CDR3: CASSLAGGVPGGYTF. Written as DNA, the CDR3 is TGTGCCAGCAGCTTGGCAGGGGGCGTGCCTGGTGGCTACACCTTC.

This clone has only one observation. The chain links TRBV7-9 to TRBJ1-1; D uncertain. Germline-derived CDR1 and CDR2 are SEHNR and FQNEAQ (reference sequence). The CDR3 contains 15 residues. Trimming took off 1 base at V and 3 bases at J, with 12 bases between the two ends. CDR3 coding DNA: TGTGCCAGCAGCTTAGTAGGAGATTTGGACACTGAAGCTTTCTTT. Translating it yields CASSLVGDLDTEAFF.

V is TRBV5-1 and J is TRBJ1-2, with 12 bases matching TRBD1. Germline-derived CDR1 and CDR2 are SGHRS and YFSETQ. With V trimmed by 4 bases and J by 6 bases, 4 bases remained unmatched. This CDR3 comprises 14 residues. The CDR3 protein is CASSAGTGGNGYTF. CDR3 bases: TGCGCCAGCAGCGCCGGGACAGGGGGCAATGGCTACACCTTC.

Note on this clone: Other DNA sequences in this specimen translate into the identical CDR3. V and J are TRBV11-2 and TRBJ1-1; D might be TRBD1 (6 bases). Between the trimmed V and J ends, which lost 5 bases and 6 bases, there was a span of 7 bases. Germline V gives CDR1 SGHAT, CDR2 FQNNGV. The CDR3 contains 11 residues. For the CDR3, the DNA is TGTGCCAGCAGCCCAGGGGCTGAAGCTTTCTTT. Translated, it gives CASSPGAEAFF.

The gene calls are TRBV3-1 (or the pseudogene TRBV3-2) and TRBJ2-5; possibly TRBD2 for D (5 bases). The V gene's germline CDR1 is LGHDT and CDR2 YNNKEL (reference sequence). Deletions cut 6 bases from V and 4 bases from J, with 15 bases between. This CDR3 comprises 14 residues. The CDR3 here is CASSPDWEPETQYF. CDR3 nucleotides: TGTGCCAGCAGTCCGGACTGGGAACCAGAGACCCAGTACTTC.

The chain has TRBV19 and TRBJ1-5, with 8 bases identical to TRBD1. The ends lost 4 bases at V and 2 bases at J; junction bases unmatched: 4. CDR3 size: 15 residues. The germline gives CDR1 LNHDA, CDR2 SQIVND (reference sequence). CDR3 DNA sequence: TGTGCCAGTAGTAAGGACAGGGATGGCAATCAGCCCCAGCATTTT. Its protein is CASSKDRDGNQPQHF.

This clone was observed once. The chain recombines TRBV19 with TRBJ1-6; D is unresolved. V lost 8 bases and J lost 8, with 19 bases in between. Germline CDR1 and CDR2: LNHDA and SQIVND (reference sequence). The length of the CDR3 is 15 residues. The CDR3 DNA is TGTGCCAGTGCCTCGGCCCACGAGGGCTATTCACCCCTCCACTTT. Translated: CASASAHEGYSPLHF.